These 27 T cell receptor beta chains share one sample of origin, sequenced in a study of shared clonotypes between healthy human individuals. Assay used: immunoSEQ multiplex PCR; TCRdb lists only in-frame clones, some missing. Of roughly 1,100,000 clones in the sample, 65% to 80% are singletons; the top ten hold 1.4%. Sequencing input: memory CD4+ T cells sorted from blood. Subset described: CD45RA-negative fraction. These receptor sequences come from a man aged 18 to 35 in good health.

This clone was seen a few times. The rearrangement uses TRBV7-9 and TRBJ1-4, with D possibly being TRBD1 (5 bases). This CDR3 is built from 17 residues. The germline V gene encodes CDR1 SEHNR and CDR2 FQNEAQ (reference sequence). Trimming shortened V by 5 bases and J by 7 bases, and 23 bases separated the two germline ends. The CDR3 sequence: CASSRNPGTRMGEKLFF. The CDR3 bases are TGTGCCAGCAGCCGCAACCCCGGGACCCGGATGGGTGAAAAACTGTTTTTT.

The chain is built from TRBV7-8 and TRBJ2-7; D remains unclear. V lost 4 bases to trimming and J lost 0 bases, with 13 bases between them. There are 15 residues in the CDR3. Germline CDR1 reads SGHVS; CDR2 reads FQNEAQ. CDR3 bases: TGTGCCAGCAGCTACTCGGCGGCGAGCTCCTACGAGCAGTACTTC. Its protein product is CASSYSAASSYEQYF.

The chain uses TRBV5-1 and TRBJ2-2, with no clear D. The CDR3 length is 14 residues. CDR1 and CDR2 from the germline V gene are SGHRS and YFSETQ. V dropped 0 bases and J dropped 3 bases, with 6 bases sitting between them. The CDR3 loop reads CASSLVAYTGELFF. The CDR3 nucleotides are TGCGCCAGCAGCTTGGTTGCGTACACCGGGGAGCTGTTTTTT.

This clone appeared a single time. This rearrangement joins TRBV6-1 to TRBJ2-7, with 10 bases fitting TRBD1. With V trimmed by 7 bases and J by 3 bases, 6 bases remained unmatched. The CDR3 runs 14 residues. Looked up from germline, CDR1 is MNHNS and CDR2 is SASEGT. CDR3 loop: CASTPGQGLYEQYF. The DNA of the CDR3 is TGTGCCAGCACTCCGGGACAGGGGCTCTACGAGCAGTACTTC.

This chain links TRBV29-1 with TRBJ1-1, with 7 positions matching TRBD1. The junction had 5 bases not matched to a gene; V was cut back by 4 bases and J by 6 bases. Germline CDR1 is SQVTM and CDR2 is ANQGSEA. This CDR3 is 12 amino acids long. This CDR3 is CSVAETGPEAFF. CDR3 in DNA: TGCAGCGTTGCCGAGACAGGGCCTGAAGCTTTCTTT. Supplemented by reference TRBV29-1 and TRBJ1-1, the full variable domain reads SAVISQKPSRDICQRGTSLTIQCQVDSQVTMMFWYRQQPGQSLTLIATANQGSEATYESGFVIDKFPISRPNLTFSTLTVSNMSPEDSSIYLCSVAETGPEAFFGQGTRLTVV.

This clone has only a few counts. The chain couples TRBV6-5 to TRBJ1-6; D possibly corresponds to TRBD1 (6 bases). Germline CDR1 is MNHEY and CDR2 is SVGAGI. With 2 bases removed from V and 7 bases from J, the gap between germline ends came to 12 bases. The CDR3 runs 15 residues. The CDR3 DNA reads TGTGCCAGCAGTTACATCAAGGGGGGGAATTCACCCCTCCACTTT. This sequence encodes CASSYIKGGNSPLHF.

This sequence joins TRBV2 and TRBJ1-1; no clear D. Germline CDR1 and CDR2: SNHLY and FYNNEI. V was pared by 9 bases and J by 1 base, with 15 bases between. The CDR3 totals 14 residues. The chain's CDR3 is CASSIGFQNTEAFF. The CDR3 coding sequence is TGTGCCAGTTCGATTGGGTTTCAGAACACTGAAGCTTTCTTT.

V usage is TRBV4-3 and J usage is TRBJ2-3; a weak D match, TRBD2 (6 bases). The CDR3 has 15 residues. The V gene's germline CDR1 is LGHNA and CDR2 YSLEER. V gave up 2 bases and J gave up 0 bases, with 9 bases separating them. DNA of the CDR3: TGCGCCAGCAGCCAACCGGGAGCTAGCACAGATACGCAGTATTTT. Protein: CASSQPGASTDTQYF.

Turning to this clone: The sample contains more than one DNA sequence encoding this CDR3. DNA for the CDR3: TGTGCCAGCAGCCCGCCCGGGACGGGGAACTATGGCTACACCTTC. Translation: CASSPPGTGNYGYTF. V is TRBV7-9 and J is TRBJ1-2; TRBD1 is a possible D gene (5 bases). V gave up 5 bases and J gave up 2 bases, with 15 bases separating them. Per germline, CDR1 SEHNR and CDR2 FQNEAQ (reference sequence). The CDR3 spans 15 residues.

The chain joins TRBV5-1 to TRBJ1-1; D unclear. V was pared by 4 bases and J by 3 bases, with 7 bases between. In germline, CDR1 is SGHRS, CDR2 YFSETQ. This CDR3 has 12 residues. The chain's CDR3 is CASSEVYTEAFF. Written as DNA, the CDR3 is TGCGCCAGCAGCGAGGTCTACACTGAAGCTTTCTTT. The complete variable domain, with remaining parts taken from reference TRBV5-1 and TRBJ1-1, reads KAGVTQTPRYLIKTRGQQVTLSCSPISGHRSVSWYQQTPGQGLQFLFEYFSETQRNKGNFPGRFSGRQFSNSRSEMNVSTLELGDSALYLCASSEVYTEAFFGQGTRLTVV.

This clone was counted a single time. The chain is built from TRBV27 and TRBJ2-3; TRBD1 agrees at 10 bases. This CDR3 region has 14 residues. The germline gives CDR1 MNHEY, CDR2 SMNVEV (reference sequence). J was trimmed by 3 bases and V by 4 bases; bases with no gene match: 1. The chain's CDR3 is CASSWGQGTDTQYF. The DNA for the CDR3 is TGTGCCAGCAGTTGGGGACAGGGGACAGATACGCAGTATTTT.

The table lists this clone with a few counts. The sample has other DNA sequences that encode this CDR3 too. The CDR3 DNA reads TGTGCCAGCAGCCAAGATCGTCGGACCCAGTACTTC. It codes for CASSQDRRTQYF. The J gene is TRBJ2-5, the V gene TRBV14; no definite D call. Deletions cut 0 bases from V and 7 bases from J, with 6 bases between. CDR3 size: 12 residues. The germline gives CDR1 SGHDN, CDR2 FVKESK.

The gene calls are TRBV9 and TRBJ1-3, with unresolved D. Between the trimmed V and J ends, which lost 0 bases and 0 bases, there was a span of 7 bases. Germline assignment: CDR1 SGDLS and CDR2 YYNGEE. The CDR3 totals 15 residues. The CDR3 loop reads CASSVEADSGNTIYF. In DNA form, the CDR3 reads TGTGCCAGCAGCGTAGAGGCAGACTCTGGAAACACCATATATTTT. The whole variable domain, remainder taken from reference TRBV9 and TRBJ1-3, is DSGVTQTPKHLITATGQRVTLRCSPRSGDLSVYWYQQSLDQGLQFLIQYYNGEERAKGNILERFSAQQFPDLHSELNLSSLELGDSALYFCASSVEADSGNTIYFGEGSWLTVV.

This clone turned up a few times. The chain couples TRBV19 to TRBJ2-5, with 11 bases aligning to TRBD2. CDR1 LNHDA and CDR2 SQIVND come from the germline V gene (reference sequence). This CDR3 contains 16 residues. The trim removed 7 bases at V and 3 bases at J, leaving 10 bases unmatched. The CDR3 coding sequence is TGTGCCAGTACCCGATCGGCTAGCGGGGGGAAAGAGACCCAGTACTTC. This codes for CASTRSASGGKETQYF.

In DNA form, the CDR3 reads TGTGCCAGCAGTTTGAAGGGCCATAATTCACCCCTCCACTTT. It specifies CASSLKGHNSPLHF. The V gene is TRBV28, the J gene TRBJ1-6; D uncertain. The germline V gene encodes CDR1 MDHEN and CDR2 SYDVKM. V was trimmed by 3 bases and J by 5 bases, leaving 8 bases between them. The CDR3 totals 14 residues. The complete variable domain, with remaining parts taken from reference TRBV28 and TRBJ1-6, reads DVKVTQSSRYLVKRTGEKVFLECVQDMDHENMFWYRQDPGLGLRLIYFSYDVKMKEKGDIPEGYSVSREKKERFSLILESASTNQTSMYLCASSLKGHNSPLHFGNGTRLTVT.

This clone has more than one count but fewer than ten. The gene calls are TRBV12-5 and TRBJ1-2; 9 bases are shared with TRBD1. Unmatched junction bases numbered 12, after V lost 4 bases and J lost 6 bases. Germline CDR1 reads LGHNT; CDR2 reads FRNRAP. CDR3 length: 16 amino acids. CDR3 nucleotide sequence: TGTGCTAGTGGTTCCCATGGCCGGGACAGGGTTCATGGCTACACCTTC. This sequence encodes CASGSHGRDRVHGYTF.

This rearrangement joins TRBV18 to TRBJ2-5, with 7 nucleotides matching TRBD1. This CDR3 contains 14 residues. Looked up from germline, CDR1 is KGHSH and CDR2 is LQKENI. V gave up 2 bases and J gave up 4 bases; unmatched junction bases: 4. The CDR3 spells CASSPSTGRETQYF. The CDR3 nucleotides are TGTGCCAGCTCACCATCGACAGGGAGAGAGACCCAGTACTTC.

This clone was counted between two and nine times. The rearrangement links TRBV11-2 to TRBJ1-2; 9 bases map to TRBD1. CDR1 is SGHAT, CDR2 FQNNGV, per germline. V lost 4 bases to trimming and J lost 8 bases; unmatched junction nucleotides: 8. This CDR3 region has 14 residues. CDR3 protein: CASSSQQGARGYTF. The DNA of the CDR3 is TGTGCCAGCAGCTCCCAACAGGGGGCGAGAGGCTACACCTTC.

The chain has TRBV11-2 and TRBJ1-1; D unclear. V lost 4 bases to trimming and J lost 6 bases, with 12 bases between them. This CDR3 has 13 amino acids. From germline, CDR1 is SGHAT and CDR2 FQNNGV. The CDR3 protein is CASSSRTASEAFF. The CDR3 DNA is TGTGCCAGCAGCTCTCGGACGGCGTCTGAAGCTTTCTTT. Supplemented by reference TRBV11-2 and TRBJ1-1, the full variable domain reads EAGVAQSPRYKIIEKRQSVAFWCNPISGHATLYWYQQILGQGPKLLIQFQNNGVVDDSQLPKDRFSAERLKGVDSTLKIQPAKLEDSAVYLCASSSRTASEAFFGQGTRLTVV.

This chain connects TRBV6-5 to TRBJ2-2; D not certain. Trimming removed 10 bases at V and 1 base at J, with 7 bases between. Germline-derived CDR1 and CDR2 are MNHEY and SVGAGI. The CDR3 is made up of 12 amino acids. CDR3 DNA: TGTGCCATATGGGGGAACACCGGGGAGCTGTTTTTT. It encodes CAIWGNTGELFF.

This chain connects TRBV5-1 to TRBJ1-1, with D possibly TRBD1 on 6 matching bases. The CDR3 covers 13 residues. The ends were cut back, 5 bases at V and 6 bases at J, with 14 bases in the middle. Germline assignment: CDR1 SGHRS and CDR2 YFSETQ. CDR3 sequence: CASSLDRLAEAFF. The CDR3 DNA follows: TGCGCCAGCAGTCTTGACAGGCTTGCTGAAGCTTTCTTT.

This clone was seen a few times. This rearrangement joins TRBV9 to TRBJ1-5, with D unclear. The CDR3 covers 15 residues. V gave up 0 bases and J gave up 7 bases, with 14 bases separating them. The germline V gene has CDR1 SGDLS and CDR2 YYNGEE. DNA for the CDR3: TGTGCCAGCAGCGTAGATGAGGGTTCCGGGCAGCCCCAGCATTTT. This sequence encodes CASSVDEGSGQPQHF.

With respect to this clone: The sample carries other DNA sequences with the same CDR3. This rearrangement joins TRBV11-3 to TRBJ2-3; a possible D gene is TRBD2 (6 bases). This CDR3 comprises 13 residues. V lost 2 bases and J lost 3, with 6 bases in between. Germline CDR1 reads SGHNT; CDR2 reads YENEEA. The CDR3 sequence is CASSLSGTDTQYF. The CDR3 nucleotides are TGTGCCAGCAGCTTAAGCGGGACAGATACGCAGTATTTT.

This clone was detected a few times. The chain uses TRBV28 and TRBJ1-1; no clear D. The germline V gene has CDR1 MDHEN and CDR2 SYDVKM. The length of the CDR3 is 13 residues. Deletions cut 8 bases from V and 7 bases from J, with 17 bases between. As DNA, the CDR3 is TGTGCCAGCGTGGGCTGGGTAAGAGGTGAAGCTTTCTTT. Translated, it gives CASVGWVRGEAFF.

The genes are TRBV7-3 and TRBJ2-3; the match to TRBD2 covers 8 bases. The CDR3 consists of 16 residues. With 5 bases clipped from V and 1 base from J, the junction kept 8 bases outside the gene matches. Germline CDR1 reads SGHTA; CDR2 reads FQGTGA. CDR3 nucleotide sequence: TGTGCCAGCAGCCCCGGGGGGGCCCTGGGCACAGATACGCAGTATTTT. It yields the protein CASSPGGALGTDTQYF.

The chain links TRBV30 to TRBJ2-1; D unresolved. V was clipped by 0 bases and J by 4 bases, with 4 bases between them. The germline gives CDR1 GTSNPN, CDR2 SVGIG (reference sequence). The CDR3 is 12 amino acids. DNA for the CDR3: TGTGCCTGGAGTGTCACGTACAATGAGCAGTTCTTC. This codes for CAWSVTYNEQFF.

This clone was seen a single time. The chain joins TRBV10-3 to TRBJ2-3, with D hard to call. This CDR3 region has 15 residues. Per the germline V gene, CDR1 is ENHRY and CDR2 is SYGVKD. The V end lost 0 bases, the J end lost 2 bases, and 9 bases lay between the germline ends. CDR3 amino acids: CAISESGGYTDTQYF. DNA for the CDR3: TGTGCCATCAGTGAGTCGGGCGGATACACAGATACGCAGTATTTT.